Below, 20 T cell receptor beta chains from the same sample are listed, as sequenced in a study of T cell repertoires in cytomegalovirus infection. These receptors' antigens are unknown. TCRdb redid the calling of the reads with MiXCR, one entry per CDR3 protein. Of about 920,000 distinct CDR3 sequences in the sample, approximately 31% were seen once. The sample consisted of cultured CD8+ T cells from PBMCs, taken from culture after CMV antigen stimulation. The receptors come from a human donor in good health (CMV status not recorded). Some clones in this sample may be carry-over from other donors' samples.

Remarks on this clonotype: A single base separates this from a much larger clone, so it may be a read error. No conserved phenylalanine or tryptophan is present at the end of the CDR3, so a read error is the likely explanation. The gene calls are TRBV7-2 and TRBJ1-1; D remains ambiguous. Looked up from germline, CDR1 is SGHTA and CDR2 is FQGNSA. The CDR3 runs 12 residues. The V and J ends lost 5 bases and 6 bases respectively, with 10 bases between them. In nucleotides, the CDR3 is TGTGCCAGCAGCGTCGCAGTCTCTGAAGCTTTCCTT. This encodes CASSVAVSEAFL.

The CDR3 nucleotides read TGTGCCAGCAGTTACATACAGGGACCTCACACTGAAGCTTTCTTT. Its translation: CASSYIQGPHTEAFF. The J gene is TRBJ1-1, the V gene TRBV6-5, with a possible D match to TRBD1 (6 bases). Germline V gives CDR1 MNHEY, CDR2 SVGAGI. CDR3 length: 15 residues. V was pared by 2 bases and J by 3 bases, with 13 bases between.

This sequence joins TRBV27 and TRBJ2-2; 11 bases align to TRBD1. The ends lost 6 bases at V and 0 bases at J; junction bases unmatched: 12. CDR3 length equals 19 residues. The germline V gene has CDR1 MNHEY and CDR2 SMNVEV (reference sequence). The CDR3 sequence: CASSIRDRGKSANTGELFF. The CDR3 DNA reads TGTGCCAGCAGCATTCGGGACAGGGGGAAATCAGCGAACACCGGGGAGCTGTTTTTT.

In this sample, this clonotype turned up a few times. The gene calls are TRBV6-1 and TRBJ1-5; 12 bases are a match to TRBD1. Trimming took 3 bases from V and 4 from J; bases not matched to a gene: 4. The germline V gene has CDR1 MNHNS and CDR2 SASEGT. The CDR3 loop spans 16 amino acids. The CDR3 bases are TGTGCCAGCAGTGACCCGGGACAGGGGGCGAATCAGCCCCAGCATTTT. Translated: CASSDPGQGANQPQHF.

Here the CDR3 DNA reads TGTGCAACGGGGGCAGTTGCCTACAATGAGCAGTACGTC. Translating it yields CATGAVAYNEQYV. The J gene is TRBJ2-7, the V gene TRBV27; either TRBD1 or TRBD2 may supply D (6 bases each). The CDR3 sequence is 13 residues long. Per germline, CDR1 MNHEY and CDR2 SMNVEV (reference sequence).

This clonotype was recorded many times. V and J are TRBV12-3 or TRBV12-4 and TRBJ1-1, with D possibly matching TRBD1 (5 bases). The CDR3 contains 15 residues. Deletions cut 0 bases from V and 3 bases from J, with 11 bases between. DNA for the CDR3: TGTGCCAGCAGTTTAGCGCGGGGGGGTGACACTGAAGCTTTCTTT. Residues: CASSLARGGDTEAFF.

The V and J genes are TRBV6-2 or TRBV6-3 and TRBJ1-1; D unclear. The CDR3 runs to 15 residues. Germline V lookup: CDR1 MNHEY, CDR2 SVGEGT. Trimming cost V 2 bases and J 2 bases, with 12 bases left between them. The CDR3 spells CASSYQFGSNTEAFF. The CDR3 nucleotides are TGTGCCAGCAGTTACCAATTTGGCAGCAACACTGAAGCTTTCTTT.

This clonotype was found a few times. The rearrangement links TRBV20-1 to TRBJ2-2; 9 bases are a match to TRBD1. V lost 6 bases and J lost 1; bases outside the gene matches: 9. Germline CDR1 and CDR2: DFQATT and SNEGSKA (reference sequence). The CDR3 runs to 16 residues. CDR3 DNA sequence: TGCAGTGCGCCCTGGACAGGGGAAGGGAACACCGGGGAGCTGTTTTTT. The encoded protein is CSAPWTGEGNTGELFF.

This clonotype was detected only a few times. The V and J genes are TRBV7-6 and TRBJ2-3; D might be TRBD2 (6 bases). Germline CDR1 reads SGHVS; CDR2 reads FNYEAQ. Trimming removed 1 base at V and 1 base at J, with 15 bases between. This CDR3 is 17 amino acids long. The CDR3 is CASSLGTGRPGTDTQYF. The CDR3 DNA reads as TGTGCCAGCAGCTTAGGCACTGGGAGGCCCGGCACAGATACGCAGTATTTT.

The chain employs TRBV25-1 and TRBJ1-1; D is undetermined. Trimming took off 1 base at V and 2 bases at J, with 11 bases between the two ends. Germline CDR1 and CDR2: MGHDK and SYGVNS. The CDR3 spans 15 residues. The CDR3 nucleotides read TGTGCCAGCAGTGAATTTCGGGAGGTCAACACTGAAGCTTTCTTT. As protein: CASSEFREVNTEAFF.

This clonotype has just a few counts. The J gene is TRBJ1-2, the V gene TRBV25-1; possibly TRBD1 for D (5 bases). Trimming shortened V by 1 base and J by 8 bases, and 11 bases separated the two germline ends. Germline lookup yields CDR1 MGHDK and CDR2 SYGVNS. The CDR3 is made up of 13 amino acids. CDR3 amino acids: CASSEWGFGGYTF. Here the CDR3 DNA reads TGTGCCAGCAGTGAATGGGGGTTTGGGGGCTACACCTTC.

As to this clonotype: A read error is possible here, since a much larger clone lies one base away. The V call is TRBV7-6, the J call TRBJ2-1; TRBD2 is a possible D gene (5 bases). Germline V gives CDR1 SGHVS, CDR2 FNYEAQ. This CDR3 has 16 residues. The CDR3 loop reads CANSITDWSSYNEQFF. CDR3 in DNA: TGTGCCAACAGCATTACGGACTGGAGCTCCTACAATGAGCAGTTCTTC. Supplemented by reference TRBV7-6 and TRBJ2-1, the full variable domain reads GAGVSQSPRYKVTKRGQDVALRCDPISGHVSLYWYRQALGQGPEFLTYFNYEAQQDKSGLPNDRFSAERPEGSISTLTIQRTEQRDSAMYRCANSITDWSSYNEQFFGPGTRLTVL.

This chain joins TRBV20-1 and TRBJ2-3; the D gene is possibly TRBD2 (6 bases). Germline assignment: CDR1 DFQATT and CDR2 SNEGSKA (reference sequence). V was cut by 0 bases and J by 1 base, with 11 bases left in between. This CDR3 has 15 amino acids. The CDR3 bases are TGCAGTGCTAGAGATATTGGCGGGGGCACAGATACGCAGTATTTT. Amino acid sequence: CSARDIGGGTDTQYF.

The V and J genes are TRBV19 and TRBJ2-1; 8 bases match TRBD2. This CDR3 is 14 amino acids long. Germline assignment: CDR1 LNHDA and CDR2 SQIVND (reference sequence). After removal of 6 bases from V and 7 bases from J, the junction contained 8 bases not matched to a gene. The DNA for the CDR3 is TGTGCCAGTAGCCGTTACGGGGGGGGTAATGAGCAGTTCTTC. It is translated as CASSRYGGGNEQFF.

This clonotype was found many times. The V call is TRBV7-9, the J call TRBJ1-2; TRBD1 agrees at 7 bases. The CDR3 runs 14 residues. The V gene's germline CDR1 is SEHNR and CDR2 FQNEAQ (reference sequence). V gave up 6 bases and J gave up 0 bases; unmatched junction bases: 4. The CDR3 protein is CASSLGQANYGYTF. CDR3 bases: TGTGCCAGCAGTCTCGGACAGGCTAACTATGGCTACACCTTC. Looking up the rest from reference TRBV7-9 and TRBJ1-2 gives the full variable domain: DTGVSQNPRHKITKRGQNVTFRCDPISEHNRLYWYRQTLGQGPEFLTYFQNEAQLEKSRLLSDRFSAERPKGSFSTLEIQRTEQGDSAMYLCASSLGQANYGYTFGSGTRLTVV.

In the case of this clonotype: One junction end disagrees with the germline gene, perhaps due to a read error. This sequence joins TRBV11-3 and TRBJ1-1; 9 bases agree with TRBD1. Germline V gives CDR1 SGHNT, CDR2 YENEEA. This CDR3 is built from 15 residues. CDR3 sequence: CASNLVGTGHTEAFF. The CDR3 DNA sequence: TGTGCCAGCAACTTAGTGGGGACAGGGCACACTGAAGCTTTCTTT.

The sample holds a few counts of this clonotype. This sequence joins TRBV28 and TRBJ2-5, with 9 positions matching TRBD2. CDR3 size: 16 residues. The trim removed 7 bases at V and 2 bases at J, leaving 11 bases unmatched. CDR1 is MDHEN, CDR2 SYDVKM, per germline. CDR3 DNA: TGTGCCAGCACCCTAGCGGGACCCCCGCCGCAAGAGACCCAGTACTTC. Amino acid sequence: CASTLAGPPPQETQYF.

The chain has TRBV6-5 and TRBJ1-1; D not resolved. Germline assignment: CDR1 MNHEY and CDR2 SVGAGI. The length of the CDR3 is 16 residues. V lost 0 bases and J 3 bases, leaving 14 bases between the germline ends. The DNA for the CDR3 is TGTGCCAGCAGTTACTCGACTGCGGACGGGTACACTGAAGCTTTCTTT. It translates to CASSYSTADGYTEAFF.

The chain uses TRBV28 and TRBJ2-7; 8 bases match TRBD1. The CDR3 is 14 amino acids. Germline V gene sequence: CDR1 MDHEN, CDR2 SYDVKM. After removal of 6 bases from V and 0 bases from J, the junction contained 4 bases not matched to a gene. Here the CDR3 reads CASRRQGSSYEQYV. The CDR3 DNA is TGTGCCAGCAGGCGACAGGGGAGCTCCTACGAGCAGTACGTC.

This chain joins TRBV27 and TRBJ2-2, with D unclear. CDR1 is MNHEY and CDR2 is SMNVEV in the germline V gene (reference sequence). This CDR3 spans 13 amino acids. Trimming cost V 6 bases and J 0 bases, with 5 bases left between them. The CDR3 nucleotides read TGTGCCAGCAGGGTCACGAACACCGGGGAGCTGTTTTTT. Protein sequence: CASRVTNTGELFF.